This TCR beta chain was sequenced during a study of tumor and adjacent non-tumor tissue in lung cancer. The CDR3 contains 12 residues. Germline lookup yields CDR1 GTSNPN and CDR2 SVGIG (reference sequence). The library came from three nested PCR rounds adapted from ARM-PCR protocols. From the multiplex PCR reads, TCRdb called clonotypes with MiXCR, one entry per CDR3 protein. The sample contains 75,000 to 95,000 distinct CDR3 sequences, about 70% of which appear only once. Regarding the study as a whole: Shorter survival was associated with higher TCR diversity in tumors.

As concerns this clonotype: Its target is unknown. A single base separates this from a much larger clone, so it may be a read error.

No cell sorting was done before RNA was extracted from the tissue. Sequences were obtained from lung tumor tissue. The chain couples TRBV30 to TRBJ2-1; 7 bases line up with TRBD2. The clonotype was recovered from a man in his 60s with non-small cell lung cancer. The DNA of the CDR3 is TGTGCCTGGAGTGGAGCGGGAATTGAGCAGTTATTC. Residues: CAWSGAGIEQLF.